Below, 25 T cell receptor beta chains from the same sample are listed, as sequenced in a study of coeliac disease. Method: immunoSEQ multiplex PCR; TCRdb's copy keeps in-frame clones and lacks some. Of about 4,800 clones detected, 65% to 85% appear once; the ten largest clones hold 4% to 5.5%. Sample: lamina propria lymphocytes from the gut. These receptors originate from a woman in her late teens or twenties with active celiac disease.

This rearrangement joins TRBV27 to TRBJ1-6; D is ambiguous. Germline V lookup: CDR1 MNHEY, CDR2 SMNVEV (reference sequence). CDR3 length: 18 residues. V gave up 1 base and J gave up 0 bases, with 13 bases separating them. CDR3 coding DNA: TGTGCCAGCAGTTTATATGGAGCCCCGAGCTCCTATAATTCACCCCTCCACTTT. This sequence encodes CASSLYGAPSSYNSPLHF.

The rearrangement links TRBV30 to TRBJ2-1; TRBD2 aligns across 8 bases. The V segment lost 2 bases and the J segment 9 bases; nucleotides outside the gene matches: 6. The CDR3 is 13 residues long. Germline CDR1 GTSNPN, CDR2 SVGIG (reference sequence). The CDR3 is CAWSKVAGIEQFF. CDR3 nucleotides: TGTGCCTGGAGTAAGGTAGCGGGGATTGAGCAGTTCTTC.

This chain joins TRBV4-1 and TRBJ2-3; 12 nucleotides match TRBD2. The CDR3 consists of 15 residues. The V segment lost 3 bases and the J segment 4 bases; nucleotides outside the gene matches: 2. Germline CDR1 is MGHRA and CDR2 is YSYEKL. This CDR3 reads CASSHLAGGADTQYF. The CDR3 coding sequence is TGCGCCAGCAGCCACCTAGCGGGGGGGGCAGATACGCAGTATTTT.

Here the CDR3 DNA reads TGCGCCAGCGCCGTTTTAGGACAACCTAATGAAAAACTGTTTTTT. This codes for CASAVLGQPNEKLFF. The chain uses TRBV5-1 and TRBJ1-4; TRBD1 is a possible D gene (5 bases). The CDR3 is 15 residues long. Trimming took 7 bases from V and 3 from J, leaving 16 bases between them. The germline gives CDR1 SGHRS, CDR2 YFSETQ.

This sequence joins TRBV7-2 and TRBJ2-2; TRBD1 aligns across 9 bases. V dropped 6 bases and J dropped 6; count of bases not matched to a gene: 5. This CDR3 spans 14 amino acids. From germline, CDR1 is SGHTA and CDR2 FQGNSA. DNA for the CDR3: TGTGCCAGCAGTTTACAGGGGGCCGCCGGGGAGCTGTTTTTT. Residues: CASSLQGAAGELFF.

By its share, this clone is large. The chain combines TRBV29-1 with TRBJ2-7; 9 bases are shared with TRBD2. The ends lost 2 bases at V and 4 bases at J; junction bases unmatched: 6. From germline, CDR1 is SQVTM and CDR2 ANQGSEA. The CDR3 loop spans 14 amino acids. The CDR3: CSVERAGGQYEQYF. Written as DNA, the CDR3 is TGCAGCGTTGAAAGGGCGGGAGGGCAATACGAGCAGTACTTC.

This sequence joins TRBV29-1 and TRBJ1-2; no definite D call. Germline V gives CDR1 SQVTM, CDR2 ANQGSEA. The V end lost 0 bases, the J end lost 4 bases, and 9 bases lay between the germline ends. This CDR3 is 13 amino acids long. CDR3 residues: CSVEEGRGYGYTF. The CDR3 DNA follows: TGCAGCGTTGAAGAAGGCCGAGGCTATGGCTACACCTTC.

This clone was observed a handful of times. The chain has TRBV5-1 and TRBJ2-2, with D tentatively TRBD1 (6 bases). V lost 0 bases, J lost 5 bases, and 11 bases lay in between. The CDR3 totals 15 residues. The germline V gene encodes CDR1 SGHRS and CDR2 YFSETQ. The CDR3 loop reads CASSLALQGTGELFF. In nucleotides, the CDR3 is TGCGCCAGCAGCTTGGCTTTGCAGGGGACCGGGGAGCTGTTTTTT.

This clone was picked up a small number of times. The chain links TRBV27 to TRBJ1-4, with D uncertain. V shed 2 bases and J shed 7 bases, with 11 bases lying between them. The CDR3 is 14 amino acids. Germline values: CDR1 MNHEY, CDR2 SMNVEV (reference sequence). Here the CDR3 DNA reads TGTGCCAGCAGTTTAACCAACGGCGGTGAAAAACTGTTTTTT. Encoded protein: CASSLTNGGEKLFF.

The chain carries TRBV12-5 and TRBJ2-1; 11 bases align to TRBD2. The CDR3 spans 18 residues. V was clipped by 2 bases and J by 10 bases; unmatched bases: 16. Germline V lookup: CDR1 LGHNT, CDR2 FRNRAP. CDR3 sequence: CASGLPTTSGSRMVEQFF. The CDR3 DNA sequence: TGTGCTAGTGGTTTGCCAACCACTAGCGGGAGTCGAATGGTGGAGCAGTTCTTC. The full variable domain, with the rest looked up from reference TRBV12-5 and TRBJ2-1, is DARVTQTPRHKVTEMGQEVTMRCQPILGHNTVFWYRQTMMQGLELLAYFRNRAPLDDSGMPKDRFSAEMPDATLATLKIQPSEPRDSAVYFCASGLPTTSGSRMVEQFFGPGTRLTVL.

The chain uses TRBV19 and TRBJ1-2, with a tentative D call TRBD1 (6 bases). Deletions cut 6 bases from V and 7 bases from J, with 33 bases between. The CDR3 contains 19 residues. Germline values: CDR1 LNHDA, CDR2 SQIVND (reference sequence). The chain's CDR3 is CASRARVVGTNFSSGGYTF. The CDR3 nucleotides read TGTGCCAGTAGGGCTAGGGTTGTGGGGACAAATTTTTCGAGCGGTGGCTACACCTTC.

The chain joins TRBV29-1 to TRBJ2-3, with a weak D call TRBD2 (6 bases). There are 12 residues in the CDR3. Germline V gene sequence: CDR1 SQVTM, CDR2 ANQGSEA. The V end lost 7 bases, the J end lost 2 bases, and 10 bases lay between the germline ends. The CDR3 reads CSARTNTDTQYF. The CDR3 region has the DNA TGCAGCGCCCGGACTAACACAGATACGCAGTATTTT.

The CDR3 protein is CASLAPTGELFF. The CDR3 DNA follows: TGTGCCAGCCTAGCGCCCACCGGGGAGCTGTTTTTT. The chain carries TRBV19 and TRBJ2-2; maybe TRBD2 (6 bases). Between the trimmed V and J ends, which lost 9 bases and 4 bases, there was a span of 9 bases. This CDR3 spans 12 amino acids. CDR1 is LNHDA, CDR2 SQIVND, per germline (reference sequence).

V is TRBV7-9 and J is TRBJ2-7; TRBD1 matches at 7 bases. J was trimmed by 3 bases and V by 5 bases; bases with no gene match: 4. The CDR3 is made up of 13 amino acids. The germline gives CDR1 SEHNR, CDR2 FQNEAQ (reference sequence). The CDR3 loop reads CASSRRTGYEQYF. For the CDR3, the DNA is TGTGCCAGCAGCCGACGGACAGGCTACGAGCAGTACTTC.

This clone was counted once. The rearrangement links TRBV6-4 to TRBJ2-7; possibly TRBD1 for D (5 bases). CDR1 is MRHNA and CDR2 is SNTAGT in the germline V gene. The CDR3 is made up of 16 amino acids. The V end lost 6 bases, the J end lost 3 bases, and 21 bases lay between the germline ends. The CDR3 sequence is CASRKGVLCHDYEQYF. In DNA, the CDR3 is TGTGCCAGCAGAAAAGGGGTCTTGTGCCACGACTACGAGCAGTACTTC.

The rearrangement joins TRBV5-1 to TRBJ2-7, with TRBD1 matching 9 bases. After removal of 0 bases from V and 3 bases from J, the junction contained 4 bases not matched to a gene. This CDR3 region has 15 residues. Germline V gene lookup returns CDR1 SGHRS and CDR2 YFSETQ. CDR3 amino acids: CASSLEDRGLYEQYF. The CDR3 coding sequence is TGCGCCAGCAGCTTGGAGGACAGGGGCCTCTACGAGCAGTACTTC.

This sequence joins TRBV11-2 and TRBJ2-1, with 7 bases identical to TRBD2. V shed 3 bases, J shed 2 bases, and the junction held 7 bases outside the gene matches. Germline CDR1 and CDR2: SGHAT and FQNNGV. The length of the CDR3 is 16 residues. CDR3 sequence (DNA): TGTGCCAGCAGCTTGTTAGCGGGTTCAACCTACAATGAGCAGTTCTTC. This encodes CASSLLAGSTYNEQFF.

V usage is TRBV30 and J usage is TRBJ2-1; TRBD2 is a possible D gene (5 bases). V was trimmed by 1 base and J by 4 bases, leaving 11 bases between them. The CDR3 consists of 14 residues. Germline V gene lookup returns CDR1 GTSNPN and CDR2 SVGIG (reference sequence). In DNA form, the CDR3 reads TGTGCCTGGAGTGGCGGCGGGTTATACAATGAGCAGTTCTTC. Translation: CAWSGGGLYNEQFF.

V and J are TRBV11-2 and TRBJ2-3, with TRBD2 matching over 9 bases. V was pared by 3 bases and J by 3 bases, with 10 bases of the junction left unmatched. CDR1 SGHAT and CDR2 FQNNGV come from the germline V gene. The CDR3 loop spans 17 amino acids. The CDR3 DNA reads TGTGCCAGCAGCTTTGACTCAGGTAGCGGGAGAACAGATACGCAGTATTTT. It yields the protein CASSFDSGSGRTDTQYF.

This clone was seen more than once but under ten times. Other DNA sequences within the sample encode an identical CDR3. J is TRBJ2-1 and V is TRBV4-2, with 9 nucleotides matching TRBD1. Trimming took 0 bases from V and 6 from J; bases not matched to a gene: 0. Germline V gene lookup returns CDR1 LGHNA and CDR2 YNFKEQ. The CDR3 totals 14 residues. This CDR3 is CASSQEGQGNEQFF. The CDR3 nucleotides are TGTGCCAGCAGCCAAGAGGGACAGGGCAATGAGCAGTTCTTC.

The chain links TRBV10-1 to TRBJ2-1; TRBD2 aligns across 9 bases. The CDR3 spans 16 residues. Germline trimming cut 11 bases from V and 2 bases from J; bases unmatched to any gene: 13. Germline CDR1 reads WNHNN; CDR2 reads SYGVQD (reference sequence). CDR3 protein: CASIPPSGKTYNEQFF. CDR3 bases: TGCGCCTCCATCCCTCCTAGCGGGAAGACCTACAATGAGCAGTTCTTC.

This chain links TRBV6-5 with TRBJ1-1, with 10 bases aligning to TRBD1. Per the germline V gene, CDR1 is MNHEY and CDR2 is SVGAGI. The CDR3 contains 14 residues. The ends lost 9 bases at V and 4 bases at J; junction bases unmatched: 8. The CDR3, as DNA: TGTGCCAGTAACCCTTGGACAGGGGGCACTGAAGCTTTCTTT. Translated, it gives CASNPWTGGTEAFF.

The chain recombines TRBV27 with TRBJ2-7; 14 nucleotides align to TRBD2. After removal of 5 bases from V and 3 bases from J, the junction contained 6 bases not matched to a gene. Germline CDR1 MNHEY, CDR2 SMNVEV (reference sequence). The CDR3 spans 16 residues. The CDR3 DNA reads TGTGCCAGCAGTGCCCGACTAGCGGGGGGGGTCTACGAGCAGTACTTC. Protein product: CASSARLAGGVYEQYF.

This chain links TRBV6-4 with TRBJ1-2; TRBD1 matches at 10 bases. After removal of 0 bases from V and 8 bases from J, the junction contained 9 bases not matched to a gene. The germline V gene has CDR1 MRHNA and CDR2 SNTAGT. The CDR3 contains 16 residues. The CDR3 spells CASSDSPGQGVQGYTF. The CDR3 DNA follows: TGTGCCAGCAGTGACTCCCCTGGACAGGGGGTGCAGGGCTACACCTTC.

The count of this clone is one. The gene calls are TRBV7-9 and TRBJ2-1; D is uncertain. V was trimmed by 10 bases and J by 4 bases, leaving 11 bases between them. There are 12 residues in the CDR3. CDR1 is SEHNR and CDR2 is FQNEAQ in the germline V gene (reference sequence). The chain's CDR3 is CAMRGRYNEQFF. Here the CDR3 DNA reads TGTGCCATGCGAGGTCGATACAATGAGCAGTTCTTC.